These T cell receptor beta chains were read from a single sample in a study of T cells in Graves' hyperthyroidism and ophthalmopathy. TCRdb redid the calling of the multiplex PCR reads with MiXCR, one entry per CDR3 protein. Of more than 300,000 distinct CDR3 sequences in the sample, around 20% were seen once. The sequenced material came from blood. The receptors shown here come from a man between 18 and 29 years old with Graves' ophthalmopathy. Both conserved end residues are part of each CDR3. The D gene is left open where the match is weak. Size is stated for part of the rows, as once, few or many counts, or as a class when the clone is expanded.

>TRBJ2-7|TRBV3-1|.|.
CASSQAPLDTFVHEQYF
TGTGCCAGCAGCCAAGCACCCCTGGACACTTTTGTCCACGAGCAGTACTTC
>TRBJ1-2|TRBV19|.|.
CAKVTCDSVYTF
TGTGCCAAAGTAACGTGCGACAGTGTCTACACCTTC
>TRBJ1-2|TRBV4-2|.|many
CASSQDTLRGYTF
TGTGCCAGCAGCCAAGATACCCTCAGGGGCTACACCTTC
>TRBJ2-1|TRBV20-1|TRBD2|.
CSATATSWSYNEQFF
TGCAGTGCTACAGCGACTAGCTGGTCCTACAATGAGCAGTTCTTC
>TRBJ1-5|TRBV12-3/TRBV12-4|TRBD1|many
CASYLTGTNQPQHF
TGTGCCAGCTATCTGACAGGGACCAATCAGCCCCAGCATTTT
>TRBJ2-3|TRBV12-3/TRBV12-4|TRBD1|many
CASRSDRQGPAADTQYF
TGTGCCAGCAGGTCGGATAGACAGGGCCCCGCGGCAGATACGCAGTATTTT
>TRBJ1-1|TRBV7-8|.|many
CASSPDRLNTEAFF
TGTGCCAGCAGCCCGGACAGATTGAACACTGAAGCTTTCTTT
>TRBJ1-1|TRBV7-8|.|many
CASSPHRGKRGAEAFF
TGTGCCAGCAGCCCTCACCGCGGAAAAAGGGGGGCTGAAGCTTTCTTT
>TRBJ1-6|TRBV12-3/TRBV12-4|TRBD1|.
CAIRGQQINSPLHF
TGTGCCATCAGGGGACAGCAGATTAATTCACCCCTCCACTTT
>TRBJ1-2|TRBV12-3/TRBV12-4|.|many
CASSLGRGGYGYTF
TGTGCCAGCAGTTTAGGCAGGGGAGGGTATGGCTACACCTTC
>TRBJ1-1|TRBV6-1|.|many
CASSEAITGRDTEAFF
TGTGCCAGCAGTGAAGCGATCACAGGGAGGGACACTGAAGCTTTCTTT
>TRBJ2-3|TRBV5-1|.|many
CASSFAGSSDTQYF
TGCGCCAGCAGCTTCGCCGGGTCATCCGATACGCAGTATTTT
>TRBJ1-3|TRBV6-6|.|few
CASSYLAGGNTIYF
TGTGCCAGCAGTTACCTAGCGGGTGGAAACACCATATATTTT
>TRBJ2-7|TRBV5-1|.|.
CASSLRPGPSSYEQYF
TGCGCCAGCAGCCTCAGACCGGGCCCCTCTTCCTACGAGCAGTACTTC
>TRBJ2-7|TRBV2|.|once
CASRGLRKAYEQYF
TGTGCCAGCAGGGGACTTAGGAAAGCCTACGAGCAGTACTTC
>TRBJ2-6|TRBV3-1|TRBD2|few
CASSQDGLAGGSGANVLTF
TGTGCCAGCAGCCAAGACGGTCTAGCGGGGGGCTCTGGGGCCAACGTCCTGACTTTC
>TRBJ2-4|TRBV10-3|.|.
CAISDGHQNIQYF
TGTGCCATCAGTGATGGGCACCAAAACATTCAGTACTTC
>TRBJ1-6|TRBV10-3|.|few
CAISERGSPYNSPLHF
TGTGCCATCAGTGAGCGGGGGAGCCCCTATAATTCACCCCTCCACTTT
>TRBJ1-5|TRBV2|.|many
CASSEMASNQPQHF
TGTGCCAGCAGTGAAATGGCTAGCAATCAGCCCCAGCATTTT
>TRBJ2-2|TRBV4-2|.|.
CASSDDREAGELFF
TGTGCCAGCAGCGACGACAGGGAGGCCGGGGAGCTGTTTTTT
>TRBJ1-5|TRBV6-1|.|many
CASSYGWGNQPQHF
TGTGCCAGCAGTTATGGGTGGGGAAACCAGCCCCAGCATTTT
>TRBJ2-7|TRBV27|TRBD1|many
CASSLHRGPYEQYF
TGTGCCAGCAGTTTGCACAGGGGGCCCTACGAGCAGTACTTC
>TRBJ1-1|TRBV7-2|.|many
CASRPGRVNTEAFF
TGTGCCAGCAGACCGGGACGGGTGAACACTGAAGCTTTCTTT
>TRBJ2-3|TRBV7-3|.|.
CASSLRGLEPDTQYF
TGTGCCAGCAGCTTAAGGGGGCTAGAGCCAGATACGCAGTATTTT
>TRBJ1-1|TRBV6-5|TRBD1|many
CASSYSRGREDTEAFF
TGTGCCAGCAGTTACTCTAGGGGGCGAGAGGACACTGAAGCTTTCTTT
>TRBJ1-1|TRBV6-1|.|many
CASSWRPDSGTEAFF
TGTGCCAGCAGTTGGCGCCCTGATTCGGGCACTGAAGCTTTCTTT
>TRBJ2-2|TRBV6-5|.|many
CASSYSANSRAGELFF
TGTGCCAGCAGTTACTCGGCGAACAGCAGGGCCGGGGAGCTGTTTTTT
>TRBJ2-1|TRBV19|TRBD2|few
CASSIYTSANEQFF
TGTGCCAGTAGTATATATACTAGCGCCAATGAGCAGTTCTTC
>TRBJ1-4|TRBV6-2/TRBV6-3|.|.
CASSYGGNLARKLFF
TGTGCCAGCAGTTACGGCGGCAACCTCGCCCGAAAACTGTTTTTT
>TRBJ2-5|TRBV27|.|few
CASSLWPLEETQYF
TGTGCCAGCAGTTTATGGCCCCTGGAGGAGACCCAGTACTTC
>TRBJ2-7|TRBV20-1|TRBD2|.
CSPASGASYEQYF
TGCAGTCCAGCTAGCGGGGCCTCCTACGAGCAGTACTTC
>TRBJ2-7|TRBV2|.|many
CASMRTESSYEQYF
TGTGCCAGCATGAGGACAGAGAGCTCCTACGAGCAGTACTTC
>TRBJ1-2|TRBV28|TRBD1|many
CASSLGQETGYTF
TGTGCCAGCAGTCTCGGACAGGAGACGGGCTACACCTTC
>TRBJ2-2|TRBV2|TRBD2|many
CASSLSGGGLTGELFF
TGTGCCAGCAGTCTTAGCGGGGGTGGTTTGACCGGGGAGCTGTTTTTT
>TRBJ1-1|TRBV9|.|few
CASSVGQRGGTEAFF
TGTGCCAGCAGCGTGGGCCAGAGGGGGGGCACTGAAGCTTTCTTT
>TRBJ1-1|TRBV7-9|.|many
CASSLGDITEAFF
TGTGCCAGCAGCTTAGGGGACATCACTGAAGCTTTCTTT
>TRBJ2-7|TRBV13|TRBD2|many
CASKRTSDLGEQYF
TGTGCCAGCAAAAGGACTAGCGACTTAGGCGAGCAGTACTTC
>TRBJ2-7|TRBV29-1|.|few
CSVEGSTGSYEQYF
TGCAGCGTCGAGGGGTCGACAGGATCCTACGAGCAGTACTTC
>TRBJ1-2|TRBV15|.|.
CATSTGRSANYGYTF
TGTGCCACCAGCACCGGACGGTCAGCTAACTATGGCTACACCTTC
>TRBJ2-3|TRBV12-3/TRBV12-4|.|many
CASSLSQESTDTQYF
TGTGCCAGCAGTTTAAGTCAGGAAAGCACAGATACGCAGTATTTT
>TRBJ2-1|TRBV7-3|.|many
CASSLGRGALGYNEQFF
TGTGCCAGCAGTCTAGGTCGTGGGGCCCTTGGCTACAATGAGCAGTTCTTC